This TCR beta chain was obtained from a study of blood T cell repertoires in COVID-19. Study details: PBMCs, B-cell-depleted T cells, or T cells were the source of the cDNA or gDNA that made up the material.

Per the authors' pipeline: Estimates of nucleated cell counts were drawn from the amplification of reference gene primers. Some clones are missing from TCRdb's copy, which holds only in-frame ones; the method was immunoSEQ multiplex PCR. The V and J calls and clone size come from that table; D and trimming were worked out from the DNA. This table has 220,000 or so clones, 60% to 85% appearing once. The CDR3 sequence is 16 residues long. The trim removed 2 bases at V and 5 bases at J, leaving 6 bases unmatched. Germline lookup yields CDR1 MNHNY and CDR2 SVGAGI (reference sequence). This clone was found once.

Input material: peripheral blood. This sequence was found in a woman aged 70-85 years with acute or convalescent COVID-19. V usage is TRBV6-6 and J usage is TRBJ1-5; 10 bases agree with TRBD1. The CDR3 nucleotides are TGTGCCAGCAGTTACGGACCGACAGGGGGCGATCAGCCCCAGCATTTT. This encodes CASSYGPTGGDQPQHF.